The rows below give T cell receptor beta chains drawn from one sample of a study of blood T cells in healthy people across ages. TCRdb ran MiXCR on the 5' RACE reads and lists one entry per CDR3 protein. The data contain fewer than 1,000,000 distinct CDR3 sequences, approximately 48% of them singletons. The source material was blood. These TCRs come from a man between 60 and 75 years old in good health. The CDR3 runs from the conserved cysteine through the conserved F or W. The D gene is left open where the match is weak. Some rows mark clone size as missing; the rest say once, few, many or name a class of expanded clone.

CAWTSGESADTQYF,TGTGCCTGGACTAGCGGGGAAAGCGCAGATACGCAGTATTTT,TRBD2,NA,TRBV30,TRBJ2-3
CSARGGGVYEQYF,TGCAGTGCTAGAGGAGGGGGGGTCTACGAGCAGTACTTC,NA,NA,TRBV20-1,TRBJ2-7
CASRRYRESYEQYF,TGTGCCAGCAGACGGTACAGGGAATCCTACGAGCAGTACTTC,NA,few,TRBV6-2/TRBV6-3,TRBJ2-7
CSSLSGQGADGELFF,TGCAGTTCCCTCTCCGGACAGGGGGCGGACGGGGAGCTGTTTTTT,TRBD1,NA,TRBV20-1,TRBJ2-2
CASSRWGAGANVLTF,TGTGCCAGCAGCAGGTGGGGAGCTGGGGCCAACGTCCTGACTTTC,NA,NA,TRBV12-3/TRBV12-4,TRBJ2-6
CASSSHRNNEKLFF,TGTGCCAGCAGTTCCCACAGGAATAATGAAAAACTGTTTTTT,NA,NA,TRBV12-3/TRBV12-4,TRBJ1-4
CASFAGGPLAQYF,TGTGCCAGCTTTGCAGGGGGCCCACTGGCCCAGTACTTC,TRBD1,NA,TRBV6-1,TRBJ2-5
CAISERSSGEYNEQFF,TGTGCCATCAGTGAGAGGTCTAGCGGGGAATACAATGAGCAGTTCTTC,TRBD2,NA,TRBV10-3,TRBJ2-1
CATGNLGGRTSYEQYF,TGTGCCACCGGGAACCTTGGGGGGAGAACCTCCTACGAGCAGTACTTC,NA,NA,TRBV15,TRBJ2-7
CAISGKGETQYF,TGTGCCATCAGTGGGAAGGGGGAGACCCAGTACTTC,NA,NA,TRBV10-3,TRBJ2-5
CASSSPGLPKETQYF,TGTGCCAGCAGTTCGCCGGGACTACCAAAAGAGACCCAGTACTTC,TRBD2,NA,TRBV27,TRBJ2-5
CSAEIKDRGYEQYF,TGCAGTGCTGAGATAAAGGACAGGGGGTACGAGCAGTACTTC,TRBD1,few,TRBV20-1,TRBJ2-7
CASSRRGRVYEQYF,TGTGCCAGCAGTCGCAGGGGGCGCGTTTACGAGCAGTACTTC,TRBD1,NA,TRBV28,TRBJ2-7
CASKRDRGTYEQYF,TGCGCCAGCAAACGGGACAGGGGGACGTACGAGCAGTACTTC,TRBD1,NA,TRBV5-1,TRBJ2-7
CASSQGTGNIQYF,TGTGCCAGCAGCCAAGGGACAGGGAACATTCAGTACTTC,TRBD1,NA,TRBV7-2,TRBJ2-4
CASTPWSGETQYF,TGTGCCAGCACCCCATGGTCTGGGGAGACCCAGTACTTC,NA,NA,TRBV5-6,TRBJ2-5
CASGEGGSYNSPLHF,TGTGCCAGCGGCGAAGGGGGCTCCTATAATTCACCCCTCCACTTT,NA,NA,TRBV6-5,TRBJ1-6
CASSPTGVGRISGANVLTF,TGCGCCAGCAGCCCGACAGGTGTAGGTAGGATCTCTGGGGCCAACGTCCTGACTTTC,NA,NA,TRBV4-3,TRBJ2-6
CASTDRGNIQYF,TGTGCCAGCACGGACAGGGGAAACATTCAGTACTTC,TRBD1,NA,TRBV28,TRBJ2-4
CASSGRDRVSNEQYF,TGTGCCAGCAGCGGCCGGGACAGGGTATCCAATGAGCAGTACTTC,TRBD1,NA,TRBV7-2,TRBJ2-7
CASSPGSWETQYF,TGTGCCAGCAGCCCCGGGTCGTGGGAGACCCAGTACTTC,NA,few,TRBV3-1,TRBJ2-5
CSARTGRSPLHF,TGCAGTGCTAGGACAGGGCGATCACCCCTCCACTTT,TRBD1,NA,TRBV20-1,TRBJ1-6
CSASQGNEQYF,TGCAGTGCTTCACAGGGGAATGAGCAGTACTTC,TRBD1,NA,TRBV20-1,TRBJ2-4
CASSGGGGRPYEQYF,TGTGCCAGCAGCGGCGGGGGAGGTCGCCCCTACGAGCAGTACTTC,TRBD2,NA,TRBV7-8,TRBJ2-7
CASSSGEKLFF,TGTGCCAGCAGCAGCGGGGAAAAACTGTTTTTT,NA,NA,TRBV3-1,TRBJ1-4
CSARDQLASNEQFF,TGCAGTGCTAGAGATCAACTAGCGAGTAATGAGCAGTTCTTC,TRBD2,many,TRBV20-1,TRBJ2-1
CASSQQTGQLNIQYF,TGTGCCAGCAGCCAACAGACAGGCCAACTAAACATTCAGTACTTC,NA,few,TRBV4-2,TRBJ2-4
CASSYSTGAGQPQHF,TGTGCCAGCAGTTACTCGACTGGGGCAGGCCAGCCCCAGCATTTT,NA,NA,TRBV6-6,TRBJ1-5
CASSLGMYRMTRIEAFF,TGTGCCAGCAGTTTAGGCATGTACAGAATGACAAGGATTGAAGCTTTCTTT,NA,NA,TRBV12-3/TRBV12-4,TRBJ1-1
CSASLGGGAQNEQFF,TGCAGTGCTAGCCTTGGCGGGGGGGCGCAGAATGAGCAGTTCTTC,TRBD2,NA,TRBV20-1,TRBJ2-1
CASSYRDLNNSPLHF,TGTGCCAGCAGTTACAGGGACCTGAATAATTCACCCCTCCACTTT,NA,NA,TRBV6-5,TRBJ1-6
CASSLALASGQETQYF,TGCGCCAGCAGCTTGGCCTTGGCTAGCGGTCAAGAGACCCAGTACTTC,TRBD2,once,TRBV5-1,TRBJ2-5
CASSLVGQGPYGYTF,TGCGCCAGCAGCTTAGTTGGACAGGGACCCTATGGCTACACCTTC,TRBD1,few,TRBV5-1,TRBJ1-2
CASSPQTDLSGYTF,TGTGCCAGCAGCCCGCAGACGGACCTGTCTGGCTACACCTTC,NA,NA,TRBV7-9,TRBJ1-2
CASSSGQMRETQYF,TGTGCCAGCAGCTCGGGACAAATGAGGGAGACCCAGTACTTC,NA,few,TRBV7-2,TRBJ2-5
CASSRDSGGPLETQYF,TGCGCCAGCAGCCGAGATAGCGGGGGGCCGTTGGAGACCCAGTACTTC,TRBD2,once,TRBV5-1,TRBJ2-5
CSARTGRGTYEQYF,TGCAGTGCGAGAACCGGCAGGGGGACTTACGAGCAGTACTTC,NA,NA,TRBV20-1,TRBJ2-7
CASSRSHEQYF,TGTGCCAGCAGTCGCTCCCACGAGCAGTACTTC,NA,many,TRBV6-2/TRBV6-3,TRBJ2-7
CASTDKGLGIPDTQYF,TGTGCCAGCACCGATAAGGGACTCGGGATCCCAGATACGCAGTATTTT,NA,NA,TRBV12-3/TRBV12-4,TRBJ2-3
CASSLAGGALSYEQYF,TGTGCCAGCAGCTTAGCGGGAGGGGCCCTCTCCTACGAGCAGTACTTC,TRBD2,NA,TRBV7-2,TRBJ2-7
CASSPAVAASYEQYF,TGCGCCAGCAGCCCGGCGGTAGCGGCCTCCTACGAGCAGTACTTC,NA,NA,TRBV5-1,TRBJ2-7
CSARDGGQGEKLFF,TGCAGTGCTAGAGATGGGGGGCAGGGAGAAAAACTGTTTTTT,NA,NA,TRBV20-1,TRBJ1-4
CASSWELSATEAFF,TGTGCCAGCAGTTGGGAGTTGAGTGCCACTGAAGCTTTCTTT,NA,few,TRBV6-2/TRBV6-3,TRBJ1-1
CASSVGGRGGNTIYF,TGTGCCAGCAGCGTAGGAGGCAGGGGAGGAAACACCATATATTTT,NA,NA,TRBV9,TRBJ1-3
CAWSGDRLYNEQFF,TGTGCCTGGAGTGGGGACAGGCTTTACAATGAGCAGTTCTTC,TRBD1,NA,TRBV30,TRBJ2-1
CASNLRDRSYEQYF,TGTGCCAGCAATCTCCGGGACAGAAGCTACGAGCAGTACTTC,TRBD1,NA,TRBV6-5,TRBJ2-7
CASSPDGGSLGQPQHF,TGTGCCAGCAGTCCGGACGGAGGGAGCCTCGGTCAGCCCCAGCATTTT,NA,NA,TRBV2,TRBJ1-5
CASSPDTQRVNYGYTF,TGCGCCAGCAGCCCGGACACCCAGAGGGTTAACTATGGCTACACCTTC,NA,few,TRBV5-1,TRBJ1-2
CASSRNAGIRSYEQYF,TGTGCCAGCAGTCGTAACGCCGGGATTCGCTCCTACGAGCAGTACTTC,NA,few,TRBV6-5,TRBJ2-7
CASSVGWGNEQFF,TGCGCCAGCAGCGTGGGTTGGGGCAATGAGCAGTTCTTC,NA,NA,TRBV5-1,TRBJ2-1